This T cell receptor beta chain was identified in a study of T cell responses to AZD1222 COVID-19 vaccine. Study-level points and caveats: Clonal diversity may have been underestimated, and the donors were mostly white British, with more females than males. Repertoire collection took place solely once the T cell response had peaked.

Concerning this clone: Its matching antigen is unknown.

Using immunoSEQ multiplex PCR, the repertoire was profiled, and TCRdb retains in-frame clones only, with some absent. The sample has approximately 220,000 clones, about 92% seen once. Trimming removed 9 bases at V and 6 bases at J, with 15 bases between. Per germline, CDR1 MNHEY and CDR2 SMNVEV (reference sequence). This CDR3 has 14 amino acids. The source is an adult in good health. The sample here was peripheral blood, taken on day 0 of MenACWY control vaccination. This rearrangement joins TRBV27 to TRBJ1-6; possible D gene TRBD1, 5 bases. This CDR3 reads CASRLGGPNSPLHF. The CDR3 DNA reads TGTGCCAGTCGGCTGGGGGGTCCTAATTCACCCCTCCACTTT.